This record looks at one TCR beta chain sequence and its context. The data were taken from a study of blood T cells in healthy people across ages. Study summary: When template switching was applied, about one barcoded beta molecule was captured per two T cells.

The CDR3 runs to 15 residues. Germline V gives CDR1 DFQATT, CDR2 SNEGSKA (reference sequence). V shed 5 bases, J shed 6 bases, and the junction held 9 bases outside the gene matches. Using a J-beta primer mix together with a sample-barcoded 5' primer, a second PCR was run for roughly 7 to 11 cycles. From the 5' RACE reads, TCRdb called clonotypes with MiXCR, one entry per CDR3 protein. The top ten hold approximately 13% of the sample, which has some 670,000 distinct CDR3 sequences, around 50% seen once. Sequenced sample: blood. The sequence derives from a woman older than 75 in good health. The V gene is TRBV20-1, the J gene TRBJ2-1; 11 bases agree with TRBD2. CDR3 region: CSAELLAGVGNEQFF. CDR3 nucleotides: TGCAGTGCTGAATTACTAGCGGGAGTAGGCAATGAGCAGTTCTTC.